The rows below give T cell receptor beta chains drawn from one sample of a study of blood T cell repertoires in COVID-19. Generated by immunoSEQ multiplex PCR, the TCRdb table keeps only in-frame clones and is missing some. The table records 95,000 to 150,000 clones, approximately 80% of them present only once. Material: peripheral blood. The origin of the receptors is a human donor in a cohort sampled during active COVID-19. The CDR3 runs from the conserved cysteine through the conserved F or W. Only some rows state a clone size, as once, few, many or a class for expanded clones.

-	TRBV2	CASSPVDSAVGPQHF
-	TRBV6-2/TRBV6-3	CASSYSSALGETQYF
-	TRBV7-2	CASSLPGETQYF
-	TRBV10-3	CAISVQGGETQYF
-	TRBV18	CASSPPGNQPQHF
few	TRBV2	CASSEALLEGDTQYF
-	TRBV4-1	CASSQVLGAKQYF
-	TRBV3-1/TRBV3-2	CASSPTSGGSNTGELFF
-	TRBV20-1	CSAPGIGGYTF
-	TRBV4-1	CASSQTGTGYQETQYF
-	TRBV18	CASSLRDRALLNTEAFF
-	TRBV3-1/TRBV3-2	CASSQGGPLLETQYF
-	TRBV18	CASFNRDTSTEAFF
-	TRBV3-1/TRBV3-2	CASSRGLAGGPSTDTQYF
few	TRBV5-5	CASSTAQGEDGYTF
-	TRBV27	CANTKLVGHLNTEAFF
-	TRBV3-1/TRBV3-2	CASRTGDTQYF
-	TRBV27	CASSLRRQSSYEQYF
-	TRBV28	CASSLNSGAAETQYF
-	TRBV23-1	CASIRGAGTDTQYF
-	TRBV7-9	CASSLDRVFDEQYF
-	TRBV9	CASSVDSVSGNTIYF
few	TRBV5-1	CASSSITGATNEKLFF
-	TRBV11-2	CASSLAAGEDTEAFF
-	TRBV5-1	CASSLAAQGGVGEAFF
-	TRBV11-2	CASSTTSEETQYF
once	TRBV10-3	CAIGRDGSSYEQYF
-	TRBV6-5	CASREGQLNTEAFF
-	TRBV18	CASSPRGPDGELFF
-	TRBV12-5	CASGLASGNWEVVQPQHF
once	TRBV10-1	CASSESTGYNEQFF
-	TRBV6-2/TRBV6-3	CASSSWGGGGNEQFF
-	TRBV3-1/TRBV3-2	CASSQATRDTQYF
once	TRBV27	CASRGTSGERSYEQYF
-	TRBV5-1	CASSESTDTQYF
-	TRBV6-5	CASSSGRNNSPLHF
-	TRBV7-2	CASRDNRGGSNQPQHF
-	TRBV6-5	CASSPMLLANEQFF
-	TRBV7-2	CASSLVTDNQPQHF
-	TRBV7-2	CASSLVGGSGNQPQHF
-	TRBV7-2	CASSPWAGVDEQYF
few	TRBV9	CASSSGMGANAREQYF
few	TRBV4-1	CASSPERGVTGELFF
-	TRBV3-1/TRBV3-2	CASSPTRDRNEKLFF
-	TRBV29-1	CSVNGRAGGGETQYF
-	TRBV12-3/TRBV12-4	CASSFVGRGELFF
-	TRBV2	CASSEEGAGVDAFF
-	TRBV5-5	CASSLGGVPPDTQYF